This TCR beta chain was obtained from a study of blood T cell repertoires in COVID-19. Overall study context: The United States, Italy and Spain provided the acute and convalescent COVID-19 samples. PBMCs, B-cell-depleted T cells, or T cells were the source of the cDNA or gDNA that made up the material.

The table came from immunoSEQ multiplex PCR; TCRdb's copy has only in-frame clones and leaves some out. The sample carries fewer than 450,000 clones, around 91% recorded once. The CDR3 loop spans 13 amino acids. J gave up 6 bases and V 5 bases, and 5 bases lay outside the gene matches. Germline-derived CDR1 and CDR2 are MGHDK and SYGVNS. This sequence was found in a woman under 30 who had recovered from COVID-19. The source material was peripheral blood. This sequence joins TRBV25-1 and TRBJ1-2; TRBD1 matches 8 bases. As DNA, the CDR3 is TGTGCCAGCAGTCTTGGGGACAGGCATGGCTACACCTTC. Translating gives CASSLGDRHGYTF.